This T cell receptor beta chain stems from a study of shared clonotypes between healthy human individuals. Turning to the study itself: Samples came from two female and three male donors aged 18 to 49. General study findings and limits: Blood alone was sampled, and tissue repertoires likely differ. Clonotypes shared by all four donors outscored non-shared clonotypes in generation probability. Around 5.4% of naive CD4 clonotypes were common to a few donors.

Only in-frame clones appear in the TCRdb table, and some are missing; sequencing was by immunoSEQ multiplex PCR. This table holds a few hundred thousand clones, roughly 80% found once. With regard to this clone: Its antigen is unidentified.

The V gene lost 5 bases and the J gene lost 1 base, with 14 bases spanning the gap. The CDR3 runs to 15 residues. CDR1 MDHEN and CDR2 SYDVKM come from the germline V gene. Sequenced: memory CD4+ T cells sorted from blood. Subset indicated: CD45RA-negative fraction. This rearrangement joins TRBV28 to TRBJ1-1; D might be TRBD1 (5 bases). This clonotype was obtained from a man aged 30 to 45 in good health. CDR3 in amino acids: CASSVPRQTNTEAFF. The CDR3 region has the DNA TGTGCCAGCAGTGTACCTAGACAGACGAACACTGAAGCTTTCTTT. Supplemented by reference TRBV28 and TRBJ1-1, the full variable domain reads DVKVTQSSRYLVKRTGEKVFLECVQDMDHENMFWYRQDPGLGLRLIYFSYDVKMKEKGDIPEGYSVSREKKERFSLILESASTNQTSMYLCASSVPRQTNTEAFFGQGTRLTVV.